The following is a T cell receptor beta chain sequence with its context. Its antigen is not known. 60 Vbeta and 13 Jbeta primers were used in PCR. Produced via immunoSEQ multiplex PCR; TCRdb's table is partial and in-frame only. The repertoire consists of tens of thousands of clones, with less than 85% occurring once and the leading ten covering roughly 4.8%. The sample originates from a study of cytomegalovirus exposure and HLA in healthy donors. Findings and caveats of the study: Some highly shared sequence variants likely arose as a pipeline artifact.

Healthy bone marrow donors made up the donor group. The V end lost 1 base, the J end lost 4 bases, and 19 bases lay between the germline ends. From germline, CDR1 is SEHNR and CDR2 FQNEAQ (reference sequence). The CDR3 sequence is 17 residues long. The chain is built from TRBV7-9 and TRBJ1-2; D is unresolved. The receptor comes from a man aged 30-40 years in good health and CMV-seropositive. The sequenced material came from PBMCs. CDR3 in DNA: TGTGCCAGCAGCTTAGGAGAAGGGAGGGCTCCTAGCTATGGCTACACCTTC. It codes for CASSLGEGRAPSYGYTF.